This T cell receptor beta chain is from a study of beta chain features in type 1 diabetes. General study points: Among all four CD4+ subsets, Type 1 diabetes patients had TCRB CDR3s that were moderately but significantly shorter. With patients and controls alike, PCR might favor shorter templates to an equal degree. For type 1 diabetes patients, VDJ junctions showed fewer insertions and more deletions.

Sequencing targeted expressed TCRB transcripts, as all isolated RNA had been reverse transcribed. The protocol was immunoSEQ multiplex PCR, while the TCRdb copy is restricted to in-frame clones and leaves out a portion. Of 150,000 to 190,000 clones detected, under 9.5% appear once; the ten largest clones hold approximately 0.65%. Naive, central memory, regulatory and stem cell-like memory cells within the CD4+ compartment were sorted using CD45RO/CCR7/CD25/CD127/CD95/CD27. This clone showed up just a few times. What it recognizes is unknown. Unmatched junction bases numbered 15, after V lost 4 bases and J lost 12 bases. The CDR3 contains 16 residues. Germline CDR1 reads SQVTM; CDR2 reads ANQGSEA.

This chain connects TRBV29-1 to TRBJ2-1, with 13 nucleotides matching TRBD2. This TCR came from a man between 18 and 35 years old in good health. Source material: central memory CD4+ T cells from blood. CDR3 in DNA: TGCAGCGTTGTAGTAACTAGCGGGAGGGGAACCTTGGGGCAGTTCTTC. Its protein is CSVVVTSGRGTLGQFF.